This T cell receptor beta chain derives from a study of blood T cell repertoires in COVID-19. The CDR3 runs to 15 residues. Germline assignment: CDR1 SGHTA and CDR2 FQGNSA. With V trimmed by 4 bases and J by 4 bases, 9 bases remained unmatched. In the study's own analysis: For nucleated cells, counts were estimated from reference gene primer amplification. Sequencing was performed with immunoSEQ multiplex PCR; in TCRdb, only in-frame clones are kept and a portion is missing. V and J calls and clone size are copied from that table; D and trimming were computed from the DNA. The table lists approximately 230,000 clones, about 86% of them singletons.

Sequenced sample: peripheral blood. The chain uses TRBV7-2 and TRBJ2-7; 8 bases match TRBD2. The receptor's source is a man at least 80 years old with acute or convalescent COVID-19. In nucleotides, the CDR3 is TGTGCCAGCAGCTCTCCTTACGCGGGAGGATACGAGCAGTACTTC. Translated: CASSSPYAGGYEQYF.